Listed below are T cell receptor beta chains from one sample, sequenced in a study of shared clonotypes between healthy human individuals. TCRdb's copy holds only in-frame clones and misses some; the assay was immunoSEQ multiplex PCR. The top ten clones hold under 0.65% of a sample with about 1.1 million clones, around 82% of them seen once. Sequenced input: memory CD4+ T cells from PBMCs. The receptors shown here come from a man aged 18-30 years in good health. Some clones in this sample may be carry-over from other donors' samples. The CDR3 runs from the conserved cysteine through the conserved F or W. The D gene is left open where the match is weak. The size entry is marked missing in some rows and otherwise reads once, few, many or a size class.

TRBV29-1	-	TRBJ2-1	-	CSVPSGDLPVF	TGCAGCGTGCCCTCGGGGGACTTGCCTGTCTTC
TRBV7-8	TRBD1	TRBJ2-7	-	CASSHTGTGGYEQYF	TGTGCCAGCAGCCACACCGGGACAGGGGGCTACGAGCAGTACTTC
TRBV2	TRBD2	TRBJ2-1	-	CASILLAAYNEQFF	TGTGCCAGCATCCTACTAGCGGCATACAATGAGCAGTTCTTC
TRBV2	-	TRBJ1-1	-	CASRGTTEAFF	TGTGCCAGCAGGGGTACTACTGAAGCTTTCTTT
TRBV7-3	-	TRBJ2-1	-	CASSLSQATAYNEQFF	TGTGCCAGCAGCTTAAGCCAAGCGACAGCTTACAATGAGCAGTTCTTC
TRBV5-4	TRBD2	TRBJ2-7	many	CASSLGRGASGYEQYF	TGTGCCAGCAGCTTGGGGCGGGGGGCTAGCGGGTACGAGCAGTACTTC
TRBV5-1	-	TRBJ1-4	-	CASSSHFRGEKLFF	TGCGCCAGCAGCTCCCATTTCCGGGGTGAAAAACTGTTTTTT
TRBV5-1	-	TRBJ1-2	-	CASSLEGPHIGYTF	TGCGCCAGCAGCTTGGAGGGCCCGCATATCGGCTACACCTTC
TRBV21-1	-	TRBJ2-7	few	CASSKARQGLWGSYEQYF	TGTGCCAGCAGCAAAGCGAGACAGGGGCTTTGGGGCTCCTACGAGCAGTACTTC
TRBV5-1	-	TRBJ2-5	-	CASSFGRTRQETQYF	TGCGCCAGCAGCTTCGGACGAACCCGGCAAGAGACCCAGTACTTC
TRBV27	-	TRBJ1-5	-	CASRLYSGNQPQHF	TGTGCCAGCCGCTTATATAGTGGCAATCAGCCCCAGCATTTT
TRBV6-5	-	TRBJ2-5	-	CASSYSGPGETQYF	TGTGCCAGCAGTTACTCAGGGCCTGGGGAGACCCAGTACTTC
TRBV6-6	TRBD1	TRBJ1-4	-	CASSPGRQGAYEKLFF	TGTGCCAGCAGTCCAGGCCGACAGGGGGCATATGAAAAACTGTTTTTT
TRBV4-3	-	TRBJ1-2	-	CASSQDTGAGYTF	TGCGCCAGCAGCCAAGATACCGGGGCTGGCTACACCTTC
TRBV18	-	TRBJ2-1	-	CASSPPSDKLSFF	TGTGCCAGCTCACCACCTTCGGACAAATTGTCGTTCTTC
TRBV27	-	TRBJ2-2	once	CASSFPTGGPNTGELFF	TGTGCCAGCAGTTTCCCAACCGGGGGGCCGAACACCGGGGAGCTGTTTTTT
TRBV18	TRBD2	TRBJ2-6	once	CASSPSLARENSGANVLTF	TGTGCCAGCTCACCCTCACTAGCGAGAGAAAACTCTGGGGCCAACGTCCTGACTTTC
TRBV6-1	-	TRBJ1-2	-	CASSVPGDNYGYTF	TGTGCCAGCAGTGTCCCGGGAGACAACTATGGCTACACCTTC
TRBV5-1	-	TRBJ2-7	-	CASSFDTPGYEQYF	TGCGCCAGCAGCTTCGACACTCCGGGCTACGAGCAGTACTTC
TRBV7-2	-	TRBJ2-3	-	CASSLARVTDTQYF	TGTGCCAGCAGCTTAGCCAGGGTCACAGATACGCAGTATTTT
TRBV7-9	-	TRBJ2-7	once	CASGTTNRFSIIHEQYF	TGTGCCAGTGGGACGACAAACAGGTTTTCGATAATCCACGAGCAGTACTTC
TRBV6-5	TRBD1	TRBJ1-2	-	CASSAARGREGYTF	TGTGCCAGCAGCGCTGCCAGGGGGCGAGAAGGCTACACCTTC
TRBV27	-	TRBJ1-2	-	CASSAHPRQEGGYTF	TGTGCCAGCAGTGCCCATCCCAGACAGGAAGGTGGCTACACCTTC
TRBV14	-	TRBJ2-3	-	CASSGGMDTQYF	TGTGCCAGCAGTGGGGGTATGGATACGCAGTATTTT
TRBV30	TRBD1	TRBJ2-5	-	CAWGRGETQYF	TGTGCCTGGGGCAGGGGGGAGACCCAGTACTTC
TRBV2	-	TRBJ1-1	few	CASRDGLNTEAFF	TGTGCCAGCAGGGACGGTCTGAACACTGAAGCTTTCTTT
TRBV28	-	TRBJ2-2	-	CASRPSFITGELFF	TGTGCCAGCAGGCCTAGCTTCATCACCGGGGAGCTGTTTTTT
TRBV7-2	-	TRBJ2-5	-	CASSLRRDQETQYF	TGTGCCAGCAGCTTAAGGAGGGACCAAGAGACCCAGTACTTC
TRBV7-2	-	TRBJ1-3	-	CASSLGQGNTIYF	TGTGCCAGCAGCTTAGGGCAGGGGAACACCATATATTTT
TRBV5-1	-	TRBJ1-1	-	CASSPQGKNTEAFF	TGCGCCAGCAGCCCTCAGGGGAAGAACACTGAAGCTTTCTTT
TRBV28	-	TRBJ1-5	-	CASSLSRGLGGSQPQHF	TGTGCCAGCAGTTTATCCAGGGGTTTAGGGGGTAGTCAGCCCCAGCATTTT
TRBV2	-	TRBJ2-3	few	CASRALRGTQYF	TGTGCCAGCAGAGCCTTGAGAGGGACGCAGTATTTT
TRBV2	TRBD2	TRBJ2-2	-	CASLWLAGAGELFF	TGTGCCAGCTTGTGGCTAGCGGGAGCAGGGGAGCTGTTTTTT
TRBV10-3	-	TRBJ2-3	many	CAISERPPPDTQYF	TGTGCCATCAGTGAGAGGCCACCTCCGGATACGCAGTATTTT
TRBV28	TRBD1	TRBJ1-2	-	CASSSPGQGTGYTF	TGTGCCAGCAGTTCCCCGGGACAGGGTACTGGCTACACCTTC
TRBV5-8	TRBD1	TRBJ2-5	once	CASSLGQGNGETQYF	TGTGCCAGCAGCTTGGGACAGGGAAACGGAGAGACCCAGTACTTC
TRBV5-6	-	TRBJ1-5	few	CASSPGPNQPQHF	TGTGCCAGCAGCCCGGGGCCTAATCAGCCCCAGCATTTT
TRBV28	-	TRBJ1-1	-	CASRLRGGTEAFF	TGTGCCAGCAGGCTTAGAGGGGGGACTGAAGCTTTCTTT
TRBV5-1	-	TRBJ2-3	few	CASSPQAPTDTQYF	TGCGCCAGCAGCCCACAAGCACCCACAGATACGCAGTATTTT
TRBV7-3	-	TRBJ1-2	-	CASSVSRGHYGYTF	TGTGCCAGCAGTGTCAGCCGGGGCCACTATGGCTACACCTTC
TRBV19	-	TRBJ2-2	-	CATSAKGRRERGTGELFF	TGTGCCACCTCAGCGAAGGGTCGCAGGGAACGAGGAACCGGGGAGCTGTTTTTT
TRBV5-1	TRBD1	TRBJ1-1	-	CASSRGQTNTEAFF	TGCGCCAGCAGTCGGGGACAGACCAACACTGAAGCTTTCTTT
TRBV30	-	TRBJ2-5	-	CAWSVGAPGAETQYF	TGTGCCTGGAGTGTAGGGGCACCGGGGGCAGAGACCCAGTACTTC
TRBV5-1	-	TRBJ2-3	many	CASSLSGFTDTQYF	TGCGCCAGCAGCTTGAGTGGCTTTACAGATACGCAGTATTTT
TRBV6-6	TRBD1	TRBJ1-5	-	CASRDNRGASNQPQHF	TGTGCCAGCAGGGACAACAGGGGAGCTAGCAATCAGCCCCAGCATTTT
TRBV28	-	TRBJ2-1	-	CASSVGGSPGDEQFF	TGTGCCAGCAGTGTTGGGGGGTCCCCGGGGGATGAGCAGTTCTTC
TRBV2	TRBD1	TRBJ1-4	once	CASSGDAPGTGMGKLFF	TGTGCCAGCAGTGGGGACGCACCCGGGACAGGGATGGGGAAACTGTTTTTT
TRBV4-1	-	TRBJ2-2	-	CASSQVLGTGELFF	TGCGCCAGCAGCCAAGTCCTGGGGACCGGGGAGCTGTTTTTT
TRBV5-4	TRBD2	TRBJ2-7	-	CASSVPSGRVPEQYF	TGTGCCAGCAGCGTTCCTAGCGGGAGGGTCCCCGAGCAGTACTTC
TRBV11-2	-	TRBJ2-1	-	CASSPVVGLGSNNEQFF	TGTGCCAGCAGCCCGGTTGTGGGTCTGGGTTCCAACAATGAGCAGTTCTTC
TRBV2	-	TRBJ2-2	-	CASGTQTTGELFF	TGTGCCAGCGGGACCCAGACCACCGGGGAGCTGTTTTTT
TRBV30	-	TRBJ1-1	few	CAWAPSNTEAFF	TGTGCCTGGGCCCCATCGAACACTGAAGCTTTCTTT
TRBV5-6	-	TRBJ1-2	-	CASSPGRTYGYTF	TGTGCCAGCAGCCCCGGACGAACCTATGGCTACACCTTC
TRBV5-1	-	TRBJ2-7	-	CASSLDGSIEQYF	TGCGCCAGCAGCCTTGACGGCTCGATAGAGCAGTACTTC
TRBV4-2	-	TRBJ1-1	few	CASSQDRGQGRGEAFF	TGTGCCAGCAGCCAAGATCGGGGGCAGGGTCGAGGGGAAGCTTTCTTT
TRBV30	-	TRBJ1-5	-	CAWSTAGSDQPQHF	TGTGCCTGGAGTACGGCAGGGTCTGATCAGCCCCAGCATTTT
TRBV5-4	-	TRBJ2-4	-	CASSPGKGKNIQYF	TGTGCCAGCAGCCCGGGTAAAGGCAAAAACATTCAGTACTTC